This TCR beta chain was profiled in a study of cytomegalovirus exposure and HLA in healthy donors. Study overall: There were approximately 85 million unique TCRs (from HLA-typed donors) in an early data release.

PCR was performed using 60 Vbeta and 13 Jbeta primers. Produced via immunoSEQ multiplex PCR; TCRdb's table is partial and in-frame only. The sample yields some 110,000 clones, roughly a tenth seen once. This CDR3 is built from 17 residues. The J segment lost 0 bases and the V segment lost 1 base, leaving 5 bases of the junction unmatched. Germline V CDR1 and CDR2: SGHRS, YFSETQ. Though probably carrying unrecorded immune exposures, donors were nominally healthy at sampling. Regarding this clone: The same CDR3 is also encoded by other DNA sequences in this sample.

The TCR comes from a middle-aged man in good health and CMV-seropositive. Sequenced material: PBMCs. The chain links TRBV5-1 to TRBJ2-7; 12 nucleotides align to TRBD2. In DNA form, the CDR3 reads TGCGCCAGCAGCTTGCGACTAGCGGGAGTATTCTCCTACGAGCAGTACTTC. Amino acids: CASSLRLAGVFSYEQYF. The full variable domain, rest sourced from reference TRBV5-1 and TRBJ2-7, is KAGVTQTPRYLIKTRGQQVTLSCSPISGHRSVSWYQQTPGQGLQFLFEYFSETQRNKGNFPGRFSGRQFSNSRSEMNVSTLELGDSALYLCASSLRLAGVFSYEQYFGPGTRLTVT.